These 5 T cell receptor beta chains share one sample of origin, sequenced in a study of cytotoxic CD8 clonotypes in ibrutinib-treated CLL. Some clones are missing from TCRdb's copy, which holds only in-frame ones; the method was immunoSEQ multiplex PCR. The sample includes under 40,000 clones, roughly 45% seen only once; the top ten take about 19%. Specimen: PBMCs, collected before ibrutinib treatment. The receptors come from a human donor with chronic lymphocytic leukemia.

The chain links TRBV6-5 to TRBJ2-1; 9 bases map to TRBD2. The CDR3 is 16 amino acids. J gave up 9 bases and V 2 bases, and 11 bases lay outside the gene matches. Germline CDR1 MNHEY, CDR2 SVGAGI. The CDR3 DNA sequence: TGTGCCAGCAGTTACCTAACGGGACTAGCTCCCAGTGAGCAGTTCTTC. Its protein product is CASSYLTGLAPSEQFF.

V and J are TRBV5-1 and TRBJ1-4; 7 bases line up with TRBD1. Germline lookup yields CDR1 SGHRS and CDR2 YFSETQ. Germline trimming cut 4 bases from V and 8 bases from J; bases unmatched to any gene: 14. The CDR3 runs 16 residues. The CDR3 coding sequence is TGCGCCAGCAGCCACGTCAACAGGGGAGTTGAAGAAAAACTGTTTTTT. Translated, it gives CASSHVNRGVEEKLFF.

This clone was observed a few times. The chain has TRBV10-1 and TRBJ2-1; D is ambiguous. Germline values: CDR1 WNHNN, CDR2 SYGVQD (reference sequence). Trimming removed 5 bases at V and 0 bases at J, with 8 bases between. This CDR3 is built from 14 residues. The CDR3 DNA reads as TGCGCCAGCAGTCCGGGCTCCTCCTACAATGAGCAGTTCTTC. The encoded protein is CASSPGSSYNEQFF.

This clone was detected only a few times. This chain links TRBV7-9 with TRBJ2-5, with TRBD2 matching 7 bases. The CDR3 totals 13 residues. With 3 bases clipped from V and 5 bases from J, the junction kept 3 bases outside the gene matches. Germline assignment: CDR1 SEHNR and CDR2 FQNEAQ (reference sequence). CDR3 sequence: CASSLRAGETQYF. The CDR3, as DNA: TGTGCCAGCAGCTTGCGAGCGGGGGAGACCCAGTACTTC.

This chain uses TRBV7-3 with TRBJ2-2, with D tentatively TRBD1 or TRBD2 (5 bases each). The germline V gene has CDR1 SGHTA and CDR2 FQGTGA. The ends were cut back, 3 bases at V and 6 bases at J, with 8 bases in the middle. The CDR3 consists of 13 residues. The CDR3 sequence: CASSFGGPGELFF. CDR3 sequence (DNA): TGTGCCAGCAGCTTTGGGGGTCCCGGGGAGCTGTTTTTT. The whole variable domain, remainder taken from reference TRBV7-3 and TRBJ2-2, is GAGVSQTPSNKVTEKGKYVELRCDPISGHTALYWYRQSLGQGPEFLIYFQGTGAADDSGLPNDRFFAVRPEGSVSTLKIQRTERGDSAVYLCASSFGGPGELFFGEGSRLTVL.